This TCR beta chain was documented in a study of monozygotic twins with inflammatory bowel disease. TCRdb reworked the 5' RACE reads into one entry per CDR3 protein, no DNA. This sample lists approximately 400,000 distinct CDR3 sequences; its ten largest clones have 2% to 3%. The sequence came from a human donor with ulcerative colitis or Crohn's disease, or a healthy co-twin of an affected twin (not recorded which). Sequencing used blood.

CDR3 loop: CASSLLPGGPGNEQFF. The V and J genes are TRBV7-6 and TRBJ2-1; there is no DNA to check the TCRdb D call of TRBD2. Germline lookup yields CDR1 SGHVS and CDR2 FNYEAQ. This CDR3 region has 16 residues.